Listed below are T cell receptor beta chains from one sample, sequenced in a study of CD8 T cells in Susac syndrome. TCRdb passed the immunoSEQ multiplex PCR reads through MiXCR, listing each CDR3 protein once. The sample holds more than 200,000 distinct CDR3 sequences, more than 85% seen once. The sequencing sample was made of CD8+ T cells from PBMCs. The receptors were gathered from a human donor with multiple sclerosis. Both conserved end residues are part of each CDR3. A D gene is named only where the DNA matches it firmly. Clone size is stated in some rows and not others, as once, few, many or a class when expanded.

D gene: .
V gene: TRBV4-3
clone size: few
J gene: TRBJ2-6
CDR3 protein: CASSPGVGGANVLTF
CDR3 DNA: TGCGCCAGCAGCCCAGGGGTTGGGGGGGCCAACGTCCTGACTTTC

D gene: .
V gene: TRBV14
clone size: .
J gene: TRBJ1-2
CDR3 protein: CASSEPGALYTF
CDR3 DNA: TGTGCCAGCAGCGAACCCGGGGCCCTTTACACCTTC

D gene: TRBD1
V gene: TRBV30
clone size: .
J gene: TRBJ1-1
CDR3 protein: CAWGGQGYTEAFF
CDR3 DNA: TGTGCCTGGGGGGGACAGGGCTACACTGAAGCTTTCTTT

D gene: .
V gene: TRBV7-2
clone size: .
J gene: TRBJ2-1
CDR3 protein: CASSLRGRYSYNEQFF
CDR3 DNA: TGTGCCAGCAGCTTAAGGGGGAGATACTCCTACAATGAGCAGTTCTTC

D gene: TRBD1
V gene: TRBV7-8
clone size: .
J gene: TRBJ2-6
CDR3 protein: CASSLQGVAGANVLTF
CDR3 DNA: TGTGCCAGCAGCCTACAGGGGGTGGCGGGGGCCAACGTCCTGACTTTC

D gene: TRBD2
V gene: TRBV2
clone size: once
J gene: TRBJ2-7
CDR3 protein: CASSRWTSGKAQYF
CDR3 DNA: TGTGCCAGCAGTCGCTGGACTAGCGGTAAAGCGCAGTACTTC

D gene: .
V gene: TRBV27
clone size: once
J gene: TRBJ1-2
CDR3 protein: CASSPRGGGYTF
CDR3 DNA: TGTGCCAGCAGCCCCCGAGGGGGAGGCTACACCTTC

D gene: .
V gene: TRBV3-1
clone size: .
J gene: TRBJ2-5
CDR3 protein: CASSIGGGRGRWETQYF
CDR3 DNA: TGTGCCAGCAGCATTGGGGGGGGCAGGGGGCGCTGGGAGACCCAGTACTTC

D gene: .
V gene: TRBV20-1
clone size: .
J gene: TRBJ2-1
CDR3 protein: CSARESGGDYNEQFF
CDR3 DNA: TGCAGTGCTAGGGAGAGCGGAGGGGACTACAATGAGCAGTTCTTC

D gene: .
V gene: TRBV5-1
clone size: .
J gene: TRBJ2-7
CDR3 protein: CASRDPGYEQYF
CDR3 DNA: TGCGCCAGCAGGGACCCCGGTTACGAGCAGTACTTC

D gene: .
V gene: TRBV29-1
clone size: .
J gene: TRBJ2-3
CDR3 protein: CSDNSYQDTQYF
CDR3 DNA: TGCAGCGACAATTCCTACCAAGATACGCAGTATTTT

D gene: TRBD1
V gene: TRBV7-9
clone size: .
J gene: TRBJ2-7
CDR3 protein: CASSPRDRGREQYF
CDR3 DNA: TGTGCCAGCAGCCCCCGGGACAGGGGGCGCGAGCAGTACTTC

D gene: .
V gene: TRBV25-1
clone size: .
J gene: TRBJ2-2
CDR3 protein: CASSEMAWNTGELFF
CDR3 DNA: TGTGCCAGCAGTGAAATGGCATGGAACACCGGGGAGCTGTTTTTT